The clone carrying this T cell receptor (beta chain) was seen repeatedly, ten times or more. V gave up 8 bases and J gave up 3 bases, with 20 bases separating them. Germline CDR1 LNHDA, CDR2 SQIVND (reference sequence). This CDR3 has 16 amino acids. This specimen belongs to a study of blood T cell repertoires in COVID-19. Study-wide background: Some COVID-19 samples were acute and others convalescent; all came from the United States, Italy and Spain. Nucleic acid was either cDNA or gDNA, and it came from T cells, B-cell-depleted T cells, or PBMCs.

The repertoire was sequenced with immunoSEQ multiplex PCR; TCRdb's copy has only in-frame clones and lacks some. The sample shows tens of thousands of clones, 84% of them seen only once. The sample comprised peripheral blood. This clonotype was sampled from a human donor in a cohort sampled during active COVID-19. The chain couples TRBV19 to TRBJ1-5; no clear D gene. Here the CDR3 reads CASDPDEGRLNQPQHF. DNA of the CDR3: TGTGCCAGTGATCCGGACGAGGGCAGACTCAATCAGCCCCAGCATTTT.